The rows below give T cell receptor beta chains drawn from one sample of a study of post-analysis software for immune sequencing data. TCRdb itself ran the PCR reads through MiXCR, one entry per CDR3 protein. Of 820,000 or so distinct CDR3 sequences in the sample, approximately 53% are singletons; the top ten hold approximately 4.4%. Sequences were obtained from blood. The source is a girl aged 5-17 years with multiple sclerosis. CDR3s include the opening cysteine and the closing phenylalanine or tryptophan. A D gene is named only where the DNA matches it firmly. Clone size is given for some rows only: seen once, a few or many times, or a class if the clone is expanded.

TRBV20-1	NA	TRBJ2-3	NA	CSAFSSAGSSDTQYF	TGCAGTGCTTTCTCCTCTGCGGGGAGCTCGGATACGCAGTATTTT
TRBV3-1	NA	TRBJ2-1	TRBD2	CASSHRTSGRANEQFF	TGTGCCAGCAGCCACCGTACTAGCGGGAGGGCCAATGAGCAGTTCTTC
TRBV6-1	few	TRBJ2-5	NA	CASSRGPEVETQYF	TGTGCCAGCAGTCGGGGCCCGGAGGTCGAGACCCAGTACTTC
TRBV2	NA	TRBJ2-1	NA	CATTGLRSSYNEQFF	TGTGCCACCACCGGACTTAGGAGCTCCTACAATGAGCAGTTCTTC
TRBV29-1	few	TRBJ2-5	TRBD1	CSVVGDRAYGQYF	TGCAGCGTTGTAGGGGACAGGGCTTACGGGCAGTACTTC
TRBV5-5	NA	TRBJ2-5	NA	CASSLGSVNTQETQYF	TGTGCCAGCAGCCTCGGGTCAGTGAACACACAAGAGACCCAGTACTTC
TRBV4-1	NA	TRBJ2-7	NA	CASSQEGRDIPYEQYF	TGCGCCAGCAGCCAAGAGGGGCGGGACATACCCTACGAGCAGTACTTC
TRBV3-1	NA	TRBJ2-7	TRBD2	CASSELAGGPGEQYF	TGTGCCAGCAGCGAACTAGCGGGAGGGCCGGGCGAGCAGTACTTC
TRBV10-3	few	TRBJ2-3	TRBD2	CAISDSGLAGATQYF	TGTGCCATCAGTGACTCGGGACTAGCGGGAGCTACGCAGTATTTT
TRBV9	NA	TRBJ2-3	TRBD2	CASSRGTSGSGDTQYF	TGTGCCAGCAGCCGCGGGACTAGCGGGAGCGGAGATACGCAGTATTTT
TRBV10-3	NA	TRBJ1-3	NA	CAISEGWAGNTIYF	TGTGCCATCAGTGAAGGGTGGGCTGGAAACACCATATATTTT
TRBV12-3/TRBV12-4	NA	TRBJ2-3	NA	CASSPSGPSADAQYF	TGTGCCAGCAGCCCAAGCGGACCCAGCGCAGATGCGCAGTATTTT
TRBV12-3/TRBV12-4	NA	TRBJ1-2	NA	CASRNSGQGNYGYTF	TGTGCCAGCAGGAATTCTGGGCAGGGCAACTATGGCTACACCTTC
TRBV5-5	NA	TRBJ2-3	TRBD2	CASRNASGGSTDTQYF	TGTGCCAGCCGAAATGCTAGCGGAGGGAGCACAGATACGCAGTATTTT
TRBV5-1	NA	TRBJ2-5	TRBD1	CASSLAPAGGPETQYF	TGCGCCAGCAGCTTGGCCCCGGCAGGGGGCCCGGAGACCCAGTACTTC
TRBV20-1	once	TRBJ2-6	NA	CSASPFSGANVLTF	TGCAGTGCGAGCCCCTTCTCTGGGGCCAACGTCCTGACTTTC
TRBV9	NA	TRBJ2-1	NA	CASSVVSSRNEQFF	TGTGCCAGCAGCGTAGTATCGAGTCGGAATGAGCAGTTCTTC
TRBV15	few	TRBJ1-2	TRBD1	CATSSGQGQVGYTF	TGTGCCACCAGCAGCGGACAGGGCCAGGTTGGCTACACCTTC
TRBV4-1	NA	TRBJ2-1	TRBD2	CASSHLGGASGLEQFF	TGCGCCAGCAGCCACCTGGGGGGGGCTAGCGGGCTTGAGCAGTTCTTC
TRBV29-1	NA	TRBJ2-1	NA	CSVGRVINEQFF	TGCAGCGTCGGCAGGGTAATCAATGAGCAGTTCTTC
TRBV29-1	NA	TRBJ2-5	TRBD2	CSVAPLAGVNEQYF	TGCAGCGTTGCCCCTCTAGCGGGAGTCAATGAGCAGTACTTC
TRBV10-3	NA	TRBJ2-1	TRBD1	CAISDRGQGFNEQFF	TGTGCCATCAGTGATCGGGGACAGGGGTTCAATGAGCAGTTCTTC
TRBV6-5	few	TRBJ2-5	NA	CASSYLQGIETQYF	TGTGCCAGCAGTTATCTGCAGGGAATAGAGACCCAGTACTTC
TRBV29-1	NA	TRBJ1-1	NA	CSVEAGGYTEAFF	TGCAGCGTTGAGGCAGGTGGGTACACTGAAGCTTTCTTT
TRBV12-3/TRBV12-4	NA	TRBJ2-3	TRBD2	CASSPWTSGSPTRSTSTDTQYF	TGTGCCAGCAGCCCCTGGACTAGCGGGAGCCCTACCCGATCTACTAGCACAGATACGCAGTATTTT
TRBV4-2	few	TRBJ2-3	NA	CASSQVPASDTQYF	TGTGCCAGCAGCCAAGTTCCGGCTAGCGATACGCAGTATTTT
TRBV12-3/TRBV12-4	NA	TRBJ2-7	TRBD1	CASSPTGQGLLEQYF	TGTGCCAGCAGTCCAACCGGACAGGGACTCCTCGAGCAGTACTTC
TRBV3-1	NA	TRBJ1-2	NA	CASTTVRGADGYTF	TGTGCCAGCACCACGGTGAGGGGGGCCGATGGCTACACCTTC
TRBV5-1	few	TRBJ2-7	TRBD1	CASSFSGQGKASRGLYEQYF	TGCGCCAGCAGCTTCTCCGGACAGGGCAAAGCTAGCCGAGGCCTCTACGAGCAGTACTTC
TRBV6-1	NA	TRBJ1-1	NA	CAGRGRLLVGTEAFF	TGTGCCGGCCGAGGGCGACTGTTGGTGGGCACTGAAGCTTTCTTT
TRBV12-3/TRBV12-4	NA	TRBJ2-4	NA	CASSFLYGGIQYF	TGTGCCAGCAGTTTCCTATACGGGGGCATTCAGTACTTC
TRBV4-1	few	TRBJ2-1	NA	CASSPKDGRLSYNEQFF	TGCGCCAGCAGCCCCAAGGACGGTCGGCTTTCCTACAATGAGCAGTTCTTC